This T cell receptor beta chain was captured by sequencing in a study of T-cell memory formation after mild COVID-19 (dated by TCRdb to the early 2020s). General notes on the study: TCR sequence clusters from the two donors were found to be largely donor specific. Two young, previously healthy adult volunteers made up the cohort, one male and one female. In two donors, T-cell clones that expanded and contracted after mild COVID-19 were followed by sequencing TCRalpha and TCRbeta repertoires longitudinally.

The investigation overall reported the following: Balanced CD4/CD8 phenotypes were observed for clones contracting from day 15 to 85, whereas a bias towards CD4+ was observed for a second wave of clones expanding from day 15 to 37. Contracting CD4+ clones were found mainly in CM and EM memory subsets, while CD8+ clones were enriched in EMRA. The study covered only a couple of mild cases, and larger cohorts including severe cases with pre-infection samples were considered necessary. SARS-CoV-2 specificity of the second-wave clones peaking on day 37 was not confirmed. The detection of some responding clones in pre-infection memory suggests that pre-existing cross-reactive memory T cells joined the SARS-CoV-2 response.

The CDR3 runs 12 residues from the cysteine to the phenylalanine. The entry retains the CDR3 DNA only, 36 bases that are in frame from base 1. V and J are truncated by 3 bases and 4 bases respectively, leaving an intervening sequence of 7 bases. About this clonotype: Its antigen is still unknown. Within one base of it there is no much larger clone, and no base qualities were kept.

The instrument was an Illumina NovaSeq 6000. Using 5'RACE with constant-segment primers, TCRalpha and TCRbeta cDNA libraries were constructed, with sample barcodes and unique molecular identifiers added in the process. RNA was extracted from every sample with Trizol reagent. Library amplification was performed in two PCR steps, and a second sample barcode and Illumina TruSeq adapters were introduced in the second step. Sequencing of the libraries was done on an Illumina NovaSeq, producing 2 x 150 bp paired-end reads. The source study handled its data this way. The reads were demultiplexed and collapsed into UMI-guided consensus sequences using migec v1.2.7. Using mixcr v2.1.11, the UMI consensuses were aligned to TRA and TRB V and J templates and assembled into clonotypes. Expanded or contracted clonotypes were those called significant by both edgeR and NoisET, with noise models trained on biological replicates. For edgeR calls, the thresholds were a false discovery rate-adjusted p below 0.01 and a log2 fold-change of 1. As an exploratory analysis of dynamics, PCA with hierarchical clustering was applied to max-normalized trajectories of the 1000 most abundant clonotypes. Separately sequenced CD4+ and CD8+ repertoires were used to assign the CD4 or CD8 phenotype of responding clones. TCRdb passed the public sequencing reads through fastp at Q25 and MiXCR, retaining productive beta sequences. Every distinct CDR3 protein forms one entry, paired with its most common genes and DNA. The V and J calls and clone size come from TCRdb's table, not from the authors' own analysis. In all, the sample holds hundreds of thousands of distinct CDR3 sequences, and roughly 15% of those were seen once. The ten largest clones represent 22% of the sample.

Ficoll-Paque density gradient centrifugation was the method used to isolate PBMCs. This TCR derives from a man between 18 and 35 years old who had mild COVID-19 (a few samples of this study predate the infection). The sample titles of this study are shuffled in the database, so cell type and time point are left out; the donor was told from shared clones. The rearrangement combines TRBV12-3 or TRBV12-4 with TRBJ2-7; the D gene remains uncertain. Sequenced material: PBMCs or a T cell subset sorted from them (not recorded which). The CDR3 amino acid sequence is: CASSLLAYEQYF. Read as DNA, the sequence is TGTGCCAGCAGTTTGTTGGCGTACGAGCAGTACTTC.